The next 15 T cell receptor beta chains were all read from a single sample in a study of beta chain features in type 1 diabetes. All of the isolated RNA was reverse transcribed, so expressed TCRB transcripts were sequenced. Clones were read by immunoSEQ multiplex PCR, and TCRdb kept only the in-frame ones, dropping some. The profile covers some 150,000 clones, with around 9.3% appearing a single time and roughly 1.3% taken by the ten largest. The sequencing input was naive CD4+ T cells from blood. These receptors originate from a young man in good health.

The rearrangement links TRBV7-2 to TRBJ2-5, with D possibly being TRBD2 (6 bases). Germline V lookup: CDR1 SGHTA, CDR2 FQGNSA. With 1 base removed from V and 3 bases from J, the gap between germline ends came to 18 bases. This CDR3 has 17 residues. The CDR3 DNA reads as TGTGCCAGCAGCTTAGGACGAGGCCTTCGGGGGAAAGAGACCCAGTACTTC. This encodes CASSLGRGLRGKETQYF.

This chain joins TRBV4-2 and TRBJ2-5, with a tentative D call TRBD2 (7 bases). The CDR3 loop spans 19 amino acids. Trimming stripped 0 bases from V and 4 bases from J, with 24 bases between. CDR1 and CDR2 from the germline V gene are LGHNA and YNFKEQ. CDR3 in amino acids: CASSQESLSWGGATETQYF. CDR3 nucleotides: TGTGCCAGCAGCCAAGAGTCGTTGTCCTGGGGGGGGGCCACAGAGACCCAGTACTTC.

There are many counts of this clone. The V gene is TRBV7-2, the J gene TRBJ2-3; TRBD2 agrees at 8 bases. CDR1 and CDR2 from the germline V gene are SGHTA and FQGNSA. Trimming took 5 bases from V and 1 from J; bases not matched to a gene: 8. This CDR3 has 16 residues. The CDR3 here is CASSQNLLAGTDTQYF. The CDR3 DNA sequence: TGTGCCAGCAGCCAAAATCTACTAGCGGGCACAGATACGCAGTATTTT.

The CDR3, as DNA: TGTGCCGCTCAGGGGTCACCATCTGGAAACACCATATATTTT. This encodes CAAQGSPSGNTIYF. The chain has TRBV28 and TRBJ1-3; D is possibly TRBD1 (6 bases). CDR3 length: 14 amino acids. Germline-derived CDR1 and CDR2 are MDHEN and SYDVKM. Trimming pared 11 bases from V and 1 base from J, leaving 15 bases between.

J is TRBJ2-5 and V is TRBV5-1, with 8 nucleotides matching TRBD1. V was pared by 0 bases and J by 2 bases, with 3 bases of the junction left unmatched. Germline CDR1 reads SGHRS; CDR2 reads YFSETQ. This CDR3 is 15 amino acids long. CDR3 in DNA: TGCGCCAGCAGCTTGGCGGGACAGGTGCAAGAGACCCAGTACTTC. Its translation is CASSLAGQVQETQYF.

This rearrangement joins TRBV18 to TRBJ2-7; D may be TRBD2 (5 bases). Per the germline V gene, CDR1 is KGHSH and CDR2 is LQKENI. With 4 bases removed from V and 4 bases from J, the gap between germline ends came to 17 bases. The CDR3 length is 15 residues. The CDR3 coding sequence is TGTGCCAGCTCACTCTACCGAGATGGAGGTTACGAGCAGTACTTC. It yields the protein CASSLYRDGGYEQYF.

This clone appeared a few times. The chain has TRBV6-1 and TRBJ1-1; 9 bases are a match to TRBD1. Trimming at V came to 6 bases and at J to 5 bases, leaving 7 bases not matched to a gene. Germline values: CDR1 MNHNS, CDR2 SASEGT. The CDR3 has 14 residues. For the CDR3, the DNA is TGTGCCAGCAGGACAACAGGGGGCTCGACTGAAGCTTTCTTT. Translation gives CASRTTGGSTEAFF.

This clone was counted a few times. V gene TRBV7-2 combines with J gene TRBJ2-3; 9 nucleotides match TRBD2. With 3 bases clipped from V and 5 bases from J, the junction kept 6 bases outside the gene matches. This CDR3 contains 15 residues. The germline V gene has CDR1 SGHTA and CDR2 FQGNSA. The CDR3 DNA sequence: TGTGCCAGCAGCTTGCAAGCGGGGGGAGGAGATACGCAGTATTTT. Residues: CASSLQAGGGDTQYF.

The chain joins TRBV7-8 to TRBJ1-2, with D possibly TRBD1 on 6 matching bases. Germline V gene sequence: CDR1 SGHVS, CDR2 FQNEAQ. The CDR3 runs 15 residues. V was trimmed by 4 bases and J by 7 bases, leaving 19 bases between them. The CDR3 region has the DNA TGTGCCAGCAGCTCGACCCGGGGGGGGCAGGGTGGCTACACCTTC. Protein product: CASSSTRGGQGGYTF.

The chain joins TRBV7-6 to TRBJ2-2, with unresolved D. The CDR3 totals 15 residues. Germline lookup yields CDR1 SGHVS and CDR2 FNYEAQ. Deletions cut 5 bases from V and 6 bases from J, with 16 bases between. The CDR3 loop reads CASSITGLLAGELFF. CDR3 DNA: TGTGCCAGCAGCATAACGGGTCTTTTAGCCGGGGAGCTGTTTTTT.

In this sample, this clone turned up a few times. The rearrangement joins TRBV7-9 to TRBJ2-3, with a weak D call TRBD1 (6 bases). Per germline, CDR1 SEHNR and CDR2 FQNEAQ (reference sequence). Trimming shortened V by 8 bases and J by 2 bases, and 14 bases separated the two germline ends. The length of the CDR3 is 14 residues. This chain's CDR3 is CASDRTLNTDTQYF. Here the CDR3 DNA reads TGTGCCAGCGACAGGACCTTAAACACAGATACGCAGTATTTT.

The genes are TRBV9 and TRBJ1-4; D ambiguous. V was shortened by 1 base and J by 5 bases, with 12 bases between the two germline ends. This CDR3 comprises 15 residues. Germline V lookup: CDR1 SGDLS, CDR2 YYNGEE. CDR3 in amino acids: CASSVSTGPNEKLFF. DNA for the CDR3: TGTGCCAGCAGCGTATCCACGGGTCCCAATGAAAAACTGTTTTTT.

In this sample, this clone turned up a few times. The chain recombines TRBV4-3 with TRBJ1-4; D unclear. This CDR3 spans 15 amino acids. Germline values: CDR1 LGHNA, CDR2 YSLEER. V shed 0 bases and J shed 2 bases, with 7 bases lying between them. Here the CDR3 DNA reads TGCGCCAGCAGCCAAGATGAGAGGACTAATGAAAAACTGTTTTTT. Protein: CASSQDERTNEKLFF.

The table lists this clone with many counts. CDR3 protein: CASSRRYPPGQGADTQYF. CDR3 DNA sequence: TGCGCCAGCAGCCGCCGATATCCGCCGGGACAGGGGGCAGATACGCAGTATTTT. The chain employs TRBV4-3 and TRBJ2-3; 11 nucleotides line up with TRBD1. Germline V gene sequence: CDR1 LGHNA, CDR2 YSLEER. Unmatched junction bases numbered 13, after V lost 4 bases and J lost 4 bases. The CDR3 sequence is 18 residues long.

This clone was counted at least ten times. The CDR3 sequence: CASSAPGLAGTTQYF. CDR3 bases: TGTGCCAGCAGCGCACCCGGACTAGCGGGGACGACCCAGTACTTC. The chain carries TRBV28 and TRBJ2-5; the match to TRBD2 covers 12 bases. V gave up 6 bases and J gave up 7 bases; unmatched junction bases: 9. CDR1 is MDHEN and CDR2 is SYDVKM in the germline V gene. The CDR3 is 15 amino acids. Based on the CDR3 plus reference TRBV28 and TRBJ2-5, the full variable domain is DVKVTQSSRYLVKRTGEKVFLECVQDMDHENMFWYRQDPGLGLRLIYFSYDVKMKEKGDIPEGYSVSREKKERFSLILESASTNQTSMYLCASSAPGLAGTTQYFGPGTRLLVL.